This passage covers 28 T cell receptor beta chains from one sample sequenced in a study of T cell responses to AZD1222 COVID-19 vaccine. Profiled with immunoSEQ multiplex PCR; TCRdb holds only in-frame clones, not every one. Of about 73,000 clones listed, 80% to 90% are singletons. The sample in question was peripheral blood, obtained 28 days after the second AZD1222 dose. The receptor set was obtained from an adult who received the AZD1222 COVID-19 vaccine.

This clone showed up just a few times. The chain joins TRBV15 to TRBJ2-3; D might be TRBD2 (5 bases). V dropped 0 bases and J dropped 5 bases, with 15 bases sitting between them. Per the germline V gene, CDR1 is LNHNV and CDR2 is YYDKDF (reference sequence). CDR3 length equals 16 residues. CDR3 DNA: TGTGCCACCAGCAGAGATCCCTCAAATGGGAGAGATACGCAGTATTTT. The encoded protein is CATSRDPSNGRDTQYF.

The chain combines TRBV12-5 with TRBJ1-1; TRBD1 matches at 10 bases. The germline V gene encodes CDR1 LGHNT and CDR2 FRNRAP. CDR3 length: 14 residues. Losses at the gene ends were 1 base for V and 4 bases for J; bases not matched to a gene: 0. The CDR3 nucleotides read TGTGCTAGTGGTTTGGGACAGGGGGCCACTGAAGCTTTCTTT. It is translated as CASGLGQGATEAFF.

The rearrangement links TRBV7-3 to TRBJ2-1; possible D gene TRBD2, 5 bases. There are 13 residues in the CDR3. CDR1 is SGHTA and CDR2 is FQGTGA in the germline V gene. V was cut by 1 base and J by 8 bases, with 9 bases left in between. As DNA, the CDR3 is TGTGCCAGCAGCTTAAACCCCGGGGATGAGCAGTTCTTC. Encoded protein: CASSLNPGDEQFF.

The rearrangement links TRBV9 to TRBJ1-2; D is possibly TRBD1 (5 bases). Germline V lookup: CDR1 SGDLS, CDR2 YYNGEE. Trimming cost V 0 bases and J 1 base, with 10 bases left between them. The CDR3 loop spans 15 amino acids. This chain's CDR3 is CASSVGTGGNYGYTF. The CDR3 DNA sequence: TGTGCCAGCAGCGTAGGCACAGGAGGTAACTATGGCTACACCTTC.

This clone was detected once. This chain joins TRBV28 and TRBJ1-2; D ambiguous. The V and J ends lost 5 bases and 4 bases respectively, with 8 bases between them. There are 12 residues in the CDR3. Germline CDR1 is MDHEN and CDR2 is SYDVKM. In DNA, the CDR3 is TGTGCCAGCAGTCAGCCGTCCTATGGCTACACCTTC. Amino acid sequence: CASSQPSYGYTF.

The rearrangement links TRBV7-9 to TRBJ1-1, with D hard to call. The CDR3 length is 13 residues. The germline V gene encodes CDR1 SEHNR and CDR2 FQNEAQ (reference sequence). V was pared by 2 bases and J by 1 base, with 5 bases between. The CDR3 DNA sequence: TGTGCCAGCAGCTTACACGGGAACACTGAAGCTTTCTTT. Translation gives CASSLHGNTEAFF.

This sequence joins TRBV2 and TRBJ2-1, with TRBD2 matching 10 bases. This CDR3 is built from 14 residues. Losses at the gene ends were 7 bases for V and 4 bases for J; bases not matched to a gene: 4. Per germline, CDR1 SNHLY and CDR2 FYNNEI. The CDR3 bases are TGTGCCAGCAATTCGGGACTAGCGTACAATGAGCAGTTCTTC. It translates to CASNSGLAYNEQFF.

The chain is built from TRBV19 and TRBJ2-1; TRBD1 or TRBD2 may be the D gene (5 bases each). There are 11 residues in the CDR3. CDR1 and CDR2 from the germline V gene are LNHDA and SQIVND (reference sequence). The V and J ends lost 7 bases and 9 bases respectively, with 10 bases between them. The CDR3 region is CASKQGREQFF. The CDR3 coding sequence is TGTGCCAGTAAGCAGGGACGTGAGCAGTTCTTC.

This clone has only one observation. The rearrangement links TRBV4-3 to TRBJ2-1; the D gene is possibly TRBD2 (7 bases). This CDR3 spans 18 amino acids. Trimming removed 1 base at V and 3 bases at J, with 19 bases between. CDR1 and CDR2 from the germline V gene are LGHNA and YSLEER. CDR3 sequence (DNA): TGCGCCAGCAGCCAAGCGGGAGGAGGGGGGGCGAACTACAATGAGCAGTTCTTC. Residues: CASSQAGGGGANYNEQFF.

The chain is built from TRBV6-1 and TRBJ2-7; D unclear. In germline, CDR1 is MNHNS, CDR2 SASEGT. Deletions cut 1 base from V and 3 bases from J, with 13 bases between. The CDR3 is made up of 15 amino acids. CDR3 nucleotide sequence: TGTGCCAGCAGTGAAGTCGCAAAACGGCACTACGAGCAGTACTTC. This translates into CASSEVAKRHYEQYF.

The chain is built from TRBV4-3 and TRBJ2-1; possibly TRBD1 for D (6 bases). Germline V gene data show CDR1 as LGHNA and CDR2 as YSLEER. The CDR3 consists of 16 residues. Trimming stripped 0 bases from V and 9 bases from J, with 18 bases between. The CDR3 DNA reads TGCGCCAGCAGCCAAGATGGGGGCTACGTGAGGGGTGAGCAGTTCTTC. It encodes CASSQDGGYVRGEQFF.

This chain connects TRBV6-2 or TRBV6-3 to TRBJ2-1, with D perhaps matching TRBD2 (6 bases). The V gene's germline CDR1 is MNHEY and CDR2 SVGEGT. The CDR3 covers 15 residues. Trimming took 2 bases from V and 9 from J, leaving 17 bases between them. CDR3 amino acids: CASSYAAGRQAEQFF. The CDR3 DNA reads as TGTGCCAGCAGTTACGCGGCAGGGAGGCAGGCTGAGCAGTTCTTC.

CDR3 in DNA: TGCGCCAGCAGCCAAGATCGGTGGGTTTCAGCTGGGGCCAACGTCCTGACTTTC. Translating gives CASSQDRWVSAGANVLTF. The rearrangement links TRBV4-1 to TRBJ2-6; D call uncertain. Germline loops: CDR1 MGHRA, CDR2 YSYEKL. Trimming took off 0 bases at V and 2 bases at J, with 14 bases between the two ends. The CDR3 extends over 18 amino acids.

This chain's CDR3 is CSVVPSGYEQYF. The CDR3 region has the DNA TGCAGCGTTGTCCCTAGCGGGTACGAGCAGTACTTC. This chain uses TRBV29-1 with TRBJ2-7, with 8 bases identical to TRBD2. V shed 4 bases and J 4 bases; nucleotides not matched to a gene: 3. Germline CDR1 and CDR2: SQVTM and ANQGSEA. The CDR3 extends over 12 amino acids.

The gene calls are TRBV6-2 or TRBV6-3 and TRBJ1-1; D perhaps matches TRBD1 (6 bases). Per the germline V gene, CDR1 is MNHEY and CDR2 is SVGEGT. CDR3 length: 14 amino acids. V lost 6 bases and J 0 bases, leaving 11 bases between the germline ends. The DNA for the CDR3 is TGTGCCAGCAGCTGGACAGCCCTGAACACTGAAGCTTTCTTT. This gives the protein CASSWTALNTEAFF.

The table lists this clone with a count of one. The CDR3 region is CASRGLGEKLFF. CDR3 bases: TGTGCCAGCAGGGGGCTCGGTGAAAAACTGTTTTTT. This chain uses TRBV11-3 with TRBJ1-4; TRBD1 is a possible D gene (5 bases). V lost 6 bases to trimming and J lost 7 bases, with 9 bases between them. Germline V gives CDR1 SGHNT, CDR2 YENEEA. The CDR3 consists of 12 residues.

The chain recombines TRBV20-1 with TRBJ2-1, with D tentatively TRBD1 (6 bases). The CDR3 consists of 11 residues. The germline CDR1 and CDR2 sequences are DFQATT and SNEGSKA (reference sequence). CDR3 coding DNA: TGCAGGGTCGTGACAGGCAATGAGCAGTTCTTC. This translates into CRVVTGNEQFF.

The rearrangement links TRBV5-1 to TRBJ2-7; maybe TRBD2 (5 bases). Trimming removed 1 base from V and 2 bases from J, with 13 bases in between. This CDR3 is 15 amino acids long. CDR1 is SGHRS and CDR2 is YFSETQ in the germline V gene. Here the CDR3 reads CASSLRPDLTYEQYV. Written as DNA, the CDR3 is TGCGCCAGCAGCTTGCGTCCGGACTTGACCTACGAGCAGTACGTC.

This chain joins TRBV3-1 (or the pseudogene TRBV3-2) and TRBJ1-6; TRBD1 agrees at 9 bases. V lost 2 bases to trimming and J lost 7 bases; unmatched junction nucleotides: 9. CDR1 is LGHDT, CDR2 YNNKEL, per germline (reference sequence). The CDR3 extends over 17 amino acids. The CDR3 DNA is TGTGCCAGCAGCCAACTGGCGGGACAGGGCCCCAATTCACCCCTCCACTTT. Residues: CASSQLAGQGPNSPLHF.

The V gene is TRBV19, the J gene TRBJ1-1; tentatively, D is TRBD1 (5 bases). This CDR3 is 15 amino acids long. V was trimmed by 5 bases and J by 0 bases, leaving 13 bases between them. The germline gives CDR1 LNHDA, CDR2 SQIVND (reference sequence). CDR3 region: CASSPGGVMNTEAFF. CDR3 bases: TGTGCCAGTAGTCCCGGAGGGGTAATGAACACTGAAGCTTTCTTT.

This sequence joins TRBV11-3 and TRBJ1-2, with D possibly matching TRBD1 (5 bases). CDR1 and CDR2 (germline): SGHNT, YENEEA. The V and J ends lost 1 base and 7 bases respectively, with 10 bases between them. The CDR3 totals 13 residues. CDR3 protein: CASSLGAGSGYTF. For the CDR3, the DNA is TGTGCCAGCAGCTTAGGGGCAGGGAGTGGCTACACCTTC.

The rearrangement joins TRBV7-9 to TRBJ2-3; 11 bases are a match to TRBD2. With 8 bases clipped from V and 0 bases from J, the junction kept 16 bases outside the gene matches. This CDR3 comprises 19 residues. Germline CDR1 is SEHNR and CDR2 is FQNEAQ (reference sequence). The CDR3 here is CASGRRTSGGHYSTDTQYF. The CDR3 DNA reads TGTGCCAGCGGGCGGCGAACTAGCGGGGGCCACTATAGCACAGATACGCAGTATTTT. Drawing the rest from reference TRBV7-9 and TRBJ2-3, the complete variable domain is DTGVSQNPRHKITKRGQNVTFRCDPISEHNRLYWYRQTLGQGPEFLTYFQNEAQLEKSRLLSDRFSAERPKGSFSTLEIQRTEQGDSAMYLCASGRRTSGGHYSTDTQYFGPGTRLTVL.

This clone came up a few times. The chain carries TRBV7-8 and TRBJ2-3, with 14 bases matching TRBD2. The CDR3 has 17 amino acids. Germline CDR1 SGHVS, CDR2 FQNEAQ. V was clipped by 5 bases and J by 1 base; unmatched bases: 5. DNA for the CDR3: TGTGCCAGCAGCCGAGGGACTAGCGGGGGACGCACAGATACGCAGTATTTT. It is translated as CASSRGTSGGRTDTQYF.

This clone has a handful of counts. One end of the junction is discordant with germline, which a read error may explain. This sequence joins TRBV12-3 or TRBV12-4 and TRBJ2-7; D is unresolved. The CDR3 has 13 residues. In DNA, the CDR3 is TGTGCCAGCAGCTTAGTGTCGTCCCACGAGCAGTACTTC. It specifies CASSLVSSHEQYF.

The chain couples TRBV14 to TRBJ2-2, with D hard to call. CDR3 length: 13 residues. Per germline, CDR1 SGHDN and CDR2 FVKESK. Trimming removed 4 bases at V and 4 bases at J, with 7 bases between. Here the CDR3 DNA reads TGTGCCAGCAGCCGTGACATCACCGGGGAGCTGTTTTTT. The encoded protein is CASSRDITGELFF.

The chain carries TRBV9 and TRBJ2-1; perhaps TRBD2 as D (7 bases). V lost 2 bases to trimming and J lost 4 bases, with 19 bases between them. The length of the CDR3 is 17 residues. Per the germline V gene, CDR1 is SGDLS and CDR2 is YYNGEE. Here the CDR3 DNA reads TGTGCCAGCAGCGTGGATCCCATCGGGGGGCTATACAATGAGCAGTTCTTC. Amino acids: CASSVDPIGGLYNEQFF. Based on the CDR3 plus reference TRBV9 and TRBJ2-1, the full variable domain is DSGVTQTPKHLITATGQRVTLRCSPRSGDLSVYWYQQSLDQGLQFLIQYYNGEERAKGNILERFSAQQFPDLHSELNLSSLELGDSALYFCASSVDPIGGLYNEQFFGPGTRLTVL.

The chain has TRBV7-2 and TRBJ2-5; D remains unclear. V lost 1 base to trimming and J lost 2 bases, with 8 bases between them. This CDR3 has 14 amino acids. Looked up from germline, CDR1 is SGHTA and CDR2 is FQGNSA. The CDR3 DNA sequence: TGTGCCAGCAGCTTAGTACCGAGACAAGAGACCCAGTACTTC. Protein: CASSLVPRQETQYF.

Only one count was recorded for this clone. The V gene is TRBV19, the J gene TRBJ2-6; D is perhaps TRBD2 (7 bases). CDR3 size: 17 residues. V lost 7 bases and J 1 base, leaving 17 bases between the germline ends. Per germline, CDR1 LNHDA and CDR2 SQIVND (reference sequence). CDR3: CASNPARGGSGANVLTF. Written as DNA, the CDR3 is TGTGCCAGTAACCCCGCCAGGGGAGGGTCTGGGGCCAACGTCCTGACTTTC.